The 8 T cell receptor beta chains below were found in one sample sequenced in a study of identical twins. TCRdb reanalysed the 5' RACE reads using MiXCR and keeps one entry per CDR3 protein. In the table there are about 340,000 distinct CDR3 sequences, 10% to 15% of which are singletons. These data were also reused for a study on yellow fever vaccine responses in identical twins.

Material for sequencing was CD8+ T cells sorted from blood. The receptors derive from a woman aged 18-30 years in good health.

The chain is built from TRBV2 and TRBJ1-2; TRBD1 is a possible D gene (5 bases). The CDR3 length is 13 residues. Trimming removed 8 bases from V and 2 bases from J, with 12 bases in between. CDR1 and CDR2 (germline): SNHLY, FYNNEI. The DNA of the CDR3 is TGTGCCAGCCCCAGTGGGGCCAACTATGGCTACACCTTC. This gives the protein CASPSGANYGYTF.

This clonotype was observed a few times. The chain is built from TRBV6-1 and TRBJ2-7, with 7 bases identical to TRBD1. The CDR3 loop spans 13 amino acids. Germline V gene data show CDR1 as MNHNS and CDR2 as SASEGT. J lost 3 bases, V lost 6 bases, and 5 bases had no gene match. CDR3 residues: CASRPTGNYEQYF. In DNA, the CDR3 is TGTGCCAGCAGACCGACAGGGAACTACGAGCAGTACTTC.

This sequence joins TRBV28 and TRBJ2-1; perhaps TRBD1 as D (5 bases). CDR1 is MDHEN and CDR2 is SYDVKM in the germline V gene. V was shortened by 8 bases and J by 9 bases, with 17 bases between the two germline ends. There are 13 residues in the CDR3. The CDR3 DNA follows: TGTGCCAGCTCCTTTCAGGGCGCTCCTGAGCAGTTCTTC. Translated, it gives CASSFQGAPEQFF.

The rearrangement links TRBV12-3 or TRBV12-4 to TRBJ2-3; D possibly corresponds to TRBD2 (6 bases). This CDR3 is built from 14 residues. V lost 6 bases and J 4 bases, leaving 14 bases between the germline ends. The CDR3 here is CASSPTSFPDTQYF. In DNA, the CDR3 is TGTGCCAGCAGCCCGACTAGTTTCCCAGATACGCAGTATTTT.

In DNA form, the CDR3 reads TGTGCCAGCAGTTTAGGGTGGACAGACTACGAGCAGTACTTC. It encodes CASSLGWTDYEQYF. This chain uses TRBV28 with TRBJ2-7, with TRBD1 as a possible D gene (6 bases). Per germline, CDR1 MDHEN and CDR2 SYDVKM. The V and J ends lost 2 bases and 3 bases respectively, with 11 bases between them. The CDR3 loop spans 14 amino acids.

The chain carries TRBV11-1 and TRBJ2-7; TRBD2 aligns across 11 bases. CDR1 and CDR2 (germline): SGHAT, FQDESV (reference sequence). The CDR3 spans 19 residues. Losses at the gene ends were 7 bases for V and 3 bases for J; bases not matched to a gene: 20. CDR3 in DNA: TGTGCCAGCACCCCACGGGACGCGGCTAGCGGGAGGTCTTACTACGAGCAGTACTTC. This encodes CASTPRDAASGRSYYEQYF.

This clonotype occurred a few times. This sequence joins TRBV7-2 and TRBJ2-3; 9 bases line up with TRBD2. V shed 5 bases, J shed 2 bases, and the junction held 11 bases outside the gene matches. Germline CDR1 and CDR2: SGHTA and FQGNSA. This CDR3 spans 17 amino acids. CDR3: CASSRLPSGTITDTQYF. The CDR3 DNA sequence: TGTGCCAGCAGCCGATTACCTAGCGGGACGATCACAGATACGCAGTATTTT.

This sequence joins TRBV20-1 and TRBJ2-7, with D perhaps matching TRBD1 (6 bases). CDR1 DFQATT and CDR2 SNEGSKA come from the germline V gene (reference sequence). This CDR3 contains 13 residues. V shed 5 bases and J shed 5 bases, with 16 bases lying between them. This CDR3 is CSALPWGQNEQYV. DNA of the CDR3: TGCAGTGCTTTGCCGTGGGGGCAAAACGAGCAGTACGTC.